Below, 26 T cell receptor beta chains from the same sample are listed, as sequenced in a study of Ad26.COV2.S vaccination and SARS-CoV-2 variants. Treatment given: over 15 received Ad26.COV2.S at low or high dose, single or two shots; several received placebo; per-sample allocation not given. The investigators took samples on day 63 after the first vaccine or placebo injection. Sequencing was performed with immunoSEQ multiplex PCR; in TCRdb, only in-frame clones are kept and a portion is missing. In the table there are about 480,000 clones, approximately 90% of which are singletons. The source material was peripheral blood, sampled in a trial of Ad26.COV2.S vaccine versus placebo. These receptors were obtained from a person between 18 and 59 years old who received the Ad26.COV2.S COVID-19 vaccine or a placebo.

The rearrangement uses TRBV4-1 and TRBJ2-1, with 7 bases lining up with TRBD2. CDR1 and CDR2 (germline): MGHRA, YSYEKL. J was trimmed by 9 bases and V by 4 bases; bases with no gene match: 15. The CDR3 length is 16 residues. CDR3 amino acids: CASSPSEGRALSEQFF. The CDR3 DNA follows: TGCGCCAGCAGCCCTAGCGAGGGGAGGGCACTCAGTGAGCAGTTCTTC.

V gene TRBV6-5 combines with J gene TRBJ2-2; D is perhaps TRBD1 (6 bases). V gave up 7 bases and J gave up 6 bases, with 15 bases separating them. The CDR3 is made up of 14 amino acids. The germline V gene has CDR1 MNHEY and CDR2 SVGAGI. CDR3 loop: CASTSGTNAGELFF. CDR3 bases: TGTGCCAGCACCTCCGGGACAAACGCCGGGGAGCTGTTTTTT.

This chain connects TRBV9 to TRBJ1-1; D is uncertain. CDR1 is SGDLS and CDR2 is YYNGEE in the germline V gene. CDR3 length equals 15 residues. Between the trimmed V and J ends, which lost 4 bases and 0 bases, there was a span of 13 bases. The CDR3 here is CASSPRWSMNTEAFF. The CDR3, as DNA: TGTGCCAGCAGCCCCCGGTGGTCCATGAACACTGAAGCTTTCTTT. Looking up the rest from reference TRBV9 and TRBJ1-1 gives the full variable domain: DSGVTQTPKHLITATGQRVTLRCSPRSGDLSVYWYQQSLDQGLQFLIQYYNGEERAKGNILERFSAQQFPDLHSELNLSSLELGDSALYFCASSPRWSMNTEAFFGQGTRLTVV.

V and J are TRBV5-8 and TRBJ2-1; tentatively, D is TRBD2 (6 bases). Looked up from germline, CDR1 is SGHTS and CDR2 is YDEGEE. CDR3 length: 17 amino acids. V was trimmed by 4 bases and J by 9 bases, leaving 26 bases between them. CDR3 amino acids: CASSRGGTSGPLGEQFF. CDR3 sequence (DNA): TGTGCCAGCAGCCGGGGAGGTACTAGTGGCCCGCTGGGTGAGCAGTTCTTC.

In DNA form, the CDR3 reads TGTGCCAGCAGTTCCGATAGACAGGGGGGGAGTGGGGAGCAGTACTTC. This codes for CASSSDRQGGSGEQYF. This chain connects TRBV6-5 to TRBJ2-7; 9 bases are shared with TRBD1. V lost 4 bases and J lost 7; bases outside the gene matches: 14. The CDR3 spans 16 residues. Germline V gene data show CDR1 as MNHEY and CDR2 as SVGAGI.

This chain connects TRBV20-1 to TRBJ1-5; D uncertain. The CDR3 loop spans 10 amino acids. The germline V and J ends were trimmed by 3 bases and 7 bases, with 4 bases remaining between them. CDR1 is DFQATT, CDR2 SNEGSKA, per germline (reference sequence). The CDR3 DNA follows: TGCAGTGCTAGTCCCCAGCCCCAGCATTTT. Protein sequence: CSASPQPQHF.

The chain couples TRBV2 to TRBJ1-1, with a possible D match to TRBD1 (5 bases). This CDR3 is built from 15 residues. V gave up 4 bases and J gave up 8 bases, with 20 bases separating them. Germline assignment: CDR1 SNHLY and CDR2 FYNNEI. CDR3 nucleotides: TGTGCCAGCAGTGGGGGTATGGGACCCATGGGGGAAGCTTTCTTT. Translation: CASSGGMGPMGEAFF.

CDR3 sequence reads: CASTHGGSSGTGPAEAFF. The CDR3, as DNA: TGTGCCAGCACCCATGGTGGTTCTTCGGGGACAGGGCCCGCTGAAGCTTTCTTT. V gene TRBV28 combines with J gene TRBJ1-1; 9 nucleotides match TRBD1. Germline V CDR1 and CDR2: MDHEN, SYDVKM. This CDR3 is built from 18 residues. The V segment lost 7 bases and the J segment 6 bases; nucleotides outside the gene matches: 21. Full variable domain (missing parts from reference TRBV28 and TRBJ1-1): DVKVTQSSRYLVKRTGEKVFLECVQDMDHENMFWYRQDPGLGLRLIYFSYDVKMKEKGDIPEGYSVSREKKERFSLILESASTNQTSMYLCASTHGGSSGTGPAEAFFGQGTRLTVV.

The genes are TRBV25-1 and TRBJ2-7; TRBD2 is a possible D gene (5 bases). CDR1 is MGHDK, CDR2 SYGVNS, per germline. Trimming took 1 base from V and 3 from J, leaving 7 bases between them. The CDR3 has 13 residues. CDR3 region: CASSEFGIYEQYF. The CDR3 region has the DNA TGTGCCAGCAGTGAATTCGGGATCTACGAGCAGTACTTC.

The J gene is TRBJ2-3, the V gene TRBV27; D is undetermined. V lost 2 bases and J lost 2, with 11 bases in between. This CDR3 comprises 15 residues. Germline V gene sequence: CDR1 MNHEY, CDR2 SMNVEV (reference sequence). CDR3: CASSLLGVNTDTQYF. In DNA form, the CDR3 reads TGTGCCAGCAGTTTACTAGGAGTGAACACAGATACGCAGTATTTT.

V is TRBV24-1 and J is TRBJ1-1; 7 positions match TRBD1. The CDR3 has 13 residues. Germline assignment: CDR1 KGHDR and CDR2 SFDVKD. V lost 4 bases and J lost 5; bases outside the gene matches: 3. The CDR3 DNA reads as TGTGCCACCAGTGACCAGGGGGTGACTGAAGCTTTCTTT. Translated, it gives CATSDQGVTEAFF.

As for this clone: Other DNA sequences in the sample encode the same CDR3. The chain uses TRBV28 and TRBJ1-1, with no clear D. Trimming cost V 7 bases and J 1 base, with 4 bases left between them. This CDR3 has 11 residues. Germline CDR1 MDHEN, CDR2 SYDVKM. Here the CDR3 reads CASTSNTEAFF. The CDR3 DNA follows: TGTGCCAGCACGTCGAACACTGAAGCTTTCTTT.

This clone turned up a few times. The chain carries TRBV5-8 and TRBJ1-1; unclear D gene. Germline V gene sequence: CDR1 SGHTS, CDR2 YDEGEE. The CDR3 has 12 amino acids. V gave up 1 base and J gave up 11 bases, with 12 bases separating them. The CDR3 DNA is TGTGCCAGCAGCTTGACCCAGCCCGAGGCTTTCTTT. This gives the protein CASSLTQPEAFF. Full variable domain (rest looked up from reference TRBV5-8 and TRBJ1-1): EAGVTQSPTHLIKTRGQQATLRCSPISGHTSVYWYQQALGLGLQFLLWYDEGEERNRGNFPPRFSGRQFPNYSSELNVNALELEDSALYLCASSLTQPEAFFGQGTRLTVV.

V and J are TRBV7-8 and TRBJ2-7; D may be TRBD1 (5 bases). CDR1 is SGHVS and CDR2 is FQNEAQ in the germline V gene. The CDR3 consists of 12 residues. Trimming took off 3 bases at V and 4 bases at J, with 7 bases between the two ends. This CDR3 reads CASSLKGYEQYF. CDR3 nucleotides: TGTGCCAGCAGCTTGAAGGGGTACGAGCAGTACTTC. Together with reference TRBV7-8 and TRBJ2-7, the CDR3 gives the full variable domain: GAGVSQSPRYKVAKRGQDVALRCDPISGHVSLFWYQQALGQGPEFLTYFQNEAQLDKSGLPSDRFFAERPEGSVSTLKIQRTQQEDSAVYLCASSLKGYEQYFGPGTRLTVT.

The rearrangement joins TRBV28 to TRBJ1-3, with TRBD1 as a possible D gene (5 bases). Between the trimmed V and J ends, which lost 5 bases and 3 bases, there was a span of 23 bases. CDR1 and CDR2 from the germline V gene are MDHEN and SYDVKM. CDR3 size: 18 residues. CDR3 nucleotide sequence: TGTGCCAGCAGTCCCCCGGTGGGGCGGGTGCGCGGTGGAAACACCATATATTTT. It is translated as CASSPPVGRVRGGNTIYF.

The genes are TRBV3-1 (or the pseudogene TRBV3-2) and TRBJ2-1, with D perhaps given as TRBD1 or TRBD2 (5 bases each). CDR3 length: 12 residues. The ends were cut back, 1 base at V and 10 bases at J, with 8 bases in the middle. The V gene's germline CDR1 is LGHDT and CDR2 YNNKEL (reference sequence). CDR3 protein: CASSQVGTEQFF. CDR3 nucleotides: TGTGCCAGCAGCCAAGTCGGGACGGAGCAGTTCTTC.

This chain links TRBV27 with TRBJ2-7; possible D gene TRBD2, 6 bases. The germline V gene has CDR1 MNHEY and CDR2 SMNVEV (reference sequence). Trimming cost V 1 base and J 3 bases, with 7 bases left between them. The CDR3 loop spans 13 amino acids. The CDR3 bases are TGTGCCAGCAGTTTATTGGGGGGCTACGAGCAGTACTTC. Translated, it gives CASSLLGGYEQYF.

The gene calls are TRBV6-5 and TRBJ2-1; maybe TRBD1 (5 bases). CDR3 length: 13 amino acids. Germline V lookup: CDR1 MNHEY, CDR2 SVGAGI. Trimming pared 2 bases from V and 4 bases from J, leaving 6 bases between. The CDR3 region has the DNA TGTGCCAGCAGTTACGGGGCTTACAATGAGCAGTTCTTC. Protein: CASSYGAYNEQFF.

The rearrangement links TRBV6-2 or TRBV6-3 to TRBJ2-7; D gene unclear. This CDR3 comprises 13 residues. The germline V gene has CDR1 MNHEY and CDR2 SVGEGT. V was clipped by 2 bases and J by 5 bases, with 10 bases between them. The CDR3 bases are TGTGCCAGCAGTTACGGCCGGATCGACGAGCAGTACTTC. Protein sequence: CASSYGRIDEQYF.

This clone was counted a single time. The V call is TRBV5-1, the J call TRBJ2-1; 8 nucleotides agree with TRBD1. J lost 9 bases, V lost 4 bases, and 9 bases had no gene match. The CDR3 loop spans 14 amino acids. Germline-derived CDR1 and CDR2 are SGHRS and YFSETQ. The CDR3 DNA follows: TGCGCCAGCAGCCACGGACAGGGAGCTGTTGAGCAGTTCTTC. This translates into CASSHGQGAVEQFF.

This clone was found a few times. The rearrangement joins TRBV29-1 to TRBJ2-7; 7 bases align to TRBD2. V lost 6 bases, J lost 2 bases, and 7 bases stayed unmatched. This CDR3 is 13 amino acids long. Germline V CDR1 and CDR2: SQVTM, ANQGSEA. CDR3 coding DNA: TGCAGCGTGGGAGGGGCGCGTCCCTACGAGCAGTACTTC. Translated, it gives CSVGGARPYEQYF.

This clone was recorded once. Within the sample, other DNA sequences also encode this same CDR3. This chain uses TRBV2 with TRBJ2-7; D not resolved. V lost 4 bases, J lost 4 bases, and 5 bases lay in between. CDR1 is SNHLY, CDR2 FYNNEI, per germline. The CDR3 extends over 11 amino acids. CDR3 DNA: TGTGCCAGCAGTGTCGCGTACGAGCAGTACTTC. As protein: CASSVAYEQYF.

Of note for this clone: Within the sample, other DNA sequences also encode this same CDR3. The rearrangement uses TRBV5-1 and TRBJ2-2; 10 bases line up with TRBD2. The V gene end was trimmed by 3 bases and the J gene end by 5 bases; junction bases not matched to a gene: 7. Per germline, CDR1 SGHRS and CDR2 YFSETQ. The CDR3 runs to 16 residues. CDR3 sequence reads: CASSSRTSGGTGELFF. The CDR3 nucleotides read TGCGCCAGCAGCTCTAGGACTAGCGGAGGAACCGGGGAGCTGTTTTTT.

In this sample, this clone turned up once. The J gene is TRBJ2-1, the V gene TRBV21-1; the tabulated D call, TRBD1, remains unverified against the DNA. TRBV21-1 is listed as a pseudogene. The CDR3 runs 15 residues. The CDR3 DNA sequence: TGTGCCAGCAGCCCTAACGATACAGGGGGCGACTCCCAGTTCTTC. This translates into CASSPNDTGGDSQFF.

The rearrangement joins TRBV25-1 to TRBJ2-2; TRBD1 matches 12 bases. CDR1 MGHDK and CDR2 SYGVNS come from the germline V gene. Germline trimming cut 10 bases from V and 5 bases from J; bases unmatched to any gene: 17. The CDR3 sequence is 18 residues long. Written as DNA, the CDR3 is TGTGCCACCAAATCCGGGACAGGGGGCCGAAAGAAGACCGGGGAGCTGTTTTTT. Residues: CATKSGTGGRKKTGELFF.

This clone was picked up one time. The chain uses TRBV7-9 and TRBJ2-6; the match to TRBD1 covers 8 bases. The CDR3 sequence is 18 residues long. J was trimmed by 0 bases and V by 1 base; bases with no gene match: 5. Germline V gene sequence: CDR1 SEHNR, CDR2 FQNEAQ (reference sequence). The CDR3 sequence: CASSLVTGASSGANVLTF. In nucleotides, the CDR3 is TGTGCCAGCAGCTTAGTGACAGGGGCGAGCTCTGGGGCCAACGTCCTGACTTTC.